This T cell receptor beta chain was observed in a study of T cells in Graves' hyperthyroidism and ophthalmopathy. The V gene lost 7 bases and the J gene lost 7 bases, with 14 bases spanning the gap. The CDR3 has 13 residues. RNA transcripts provided the source from which TCR beta CDR3 regions were amplified. A first-round RT-PCR of the TCR CDR3 used the HTBI primer set. TCRdb processed the multiplex PCR reads anew with MiXCR; each CDR3 protein has one entry. This table has hundreds of thousands of distinct CDR3 sequences, roughly 21% appearing once. As for this clonotype: Its matching antigen is unknown.

General study points: The model made its ophthalmopathy prediction, and onset followed a median 6.5 months later.

Clinical symptoms, serum thyroxine and TRAb, thyroid ultrasound and orbital computed tomography were used for the diagnoses. Cells are PBMCs isolated from more than 8.5 ml of fresh blood. The receptor comes from a man in his forties with Graves' ophthalmopathy. Specimen: blood. The V and J genes are TRBV12-3 or TRBV12-4 and TRBJ1-5, with D unresolved. The CDR3 protein is CASTLIVTQPQHF. For the CDR3, the DNA is TGTGCCAGCACTCTAATAGTGACACAGCCCCAGCATTTT.